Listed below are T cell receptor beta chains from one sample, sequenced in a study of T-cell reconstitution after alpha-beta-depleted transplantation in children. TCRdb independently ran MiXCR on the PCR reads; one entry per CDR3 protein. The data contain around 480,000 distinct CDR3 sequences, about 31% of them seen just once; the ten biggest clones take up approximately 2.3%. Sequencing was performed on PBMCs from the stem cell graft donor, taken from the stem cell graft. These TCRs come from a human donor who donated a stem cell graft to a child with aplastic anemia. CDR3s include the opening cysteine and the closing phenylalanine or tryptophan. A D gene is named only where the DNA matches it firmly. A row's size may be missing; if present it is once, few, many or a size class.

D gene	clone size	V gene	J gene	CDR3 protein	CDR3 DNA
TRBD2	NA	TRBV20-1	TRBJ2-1	CSAYSPSGAYNEQFF	TGCAGTGCCTACTCACCTAGCGGTGCCTACAATGAGCAGTTCTTC
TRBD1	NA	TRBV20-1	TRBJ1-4	CSGVGTADEKLFF	TGCAGTGGGGTGGGGACAGCAGACGAAAAACTGTTTTTT
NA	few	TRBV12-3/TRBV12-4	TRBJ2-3	CASSLSGNTQYF	TGTGCCAGCAGTTTATCAGGGAATACGCAGTATTTT
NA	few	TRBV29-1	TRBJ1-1	CSVNRKNTEAFF	TGCAGCGTTAACAGAAAGAACACTGAAGCTTTCTTT
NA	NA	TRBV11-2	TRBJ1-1	CASSLEGEPGNTEAFF	TGTGCCAGCAGCTTAGAAGGCGAGCCAGGCAACACTGAAGCTTTCTTT
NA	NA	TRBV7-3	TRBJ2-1	CASSVASVNEQFF	TGTGCCAGCAGCGTGGCTAGCGTCAATGAGCAGTTCTTC
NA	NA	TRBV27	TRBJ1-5	CASSFGGSANQPQHF	TGTGCCAGCAGTTTTGGGGGGAGCGCCAATCAGCCCCAGCATTTT
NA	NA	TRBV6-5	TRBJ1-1	CASSYSEGVGTEAFF	TGTGCCAGCAGTTACTCGGAGGGAGTGGGCACTGAAGCTTTCTTT
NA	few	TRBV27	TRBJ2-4	CASSRAQGNIQYF	TGTGCCAGCAGTCGGGCTCAGGGAAACATTCAGTACTTC
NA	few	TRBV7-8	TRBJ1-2	CASSELTAVGYTF	TGTGCCAGCAGCGAATTGACGGCGGTTGGCTACACCTTC
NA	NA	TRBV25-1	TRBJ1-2	CASSFRTQGYTF	TGTGCCAGCAGCTTCCGGACGCAGGGCTACACCTTC
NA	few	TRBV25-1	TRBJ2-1	CASSEPGGNEQFF	TGTGCCAGCAGTGAACCGGGTGGGAATGAGCAGTTCTTC
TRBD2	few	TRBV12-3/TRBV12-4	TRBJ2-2	CASSPSFGLAGGIGELFF	TGTGCCAGCAGTCCGTCTTTCGGACTAGCGGGAGGGATCGGGGAGCTGTTTTTT
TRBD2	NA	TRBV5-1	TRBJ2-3	CASSLVASGDTQYF	TGCGCCAGCAGCTTGGTAGCTAGCGGAGATACGCAGTATTTT
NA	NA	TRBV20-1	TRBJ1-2	CSARNGDYGYTF	TGCAGTGCTAGGAATGGGGACTATGGCTACACCTTC
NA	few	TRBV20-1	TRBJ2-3	CSAGGGGTSRSDTQYF	TGCAGTGCCGGAGGGGGCGGGACTAGTCGATCAGATACGCAGTATTTT
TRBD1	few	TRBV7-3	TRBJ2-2	CASSLTGDRGRGELFF	TGTGCCAGCAGCTTAACGGGTGACAGGGGGCGAGGGGAGCTGTTTTTT
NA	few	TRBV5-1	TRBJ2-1	CASSLEGGGYDEQFF	TGCGCCAGCAGCTTGGAGGGGGGTGGGTACGATGAGCAGTTCTTC
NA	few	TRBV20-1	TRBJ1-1	CSARVRGGTEAFF	TGCAGTGCTAGAGTTAGGGGCGGCACTGAAGCTTTCTTT
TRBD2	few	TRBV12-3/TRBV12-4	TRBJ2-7	CASSSTSYHEQYF	TGTGCCAGCAGTTCGACTAGCTACCACGAGCAGTACTTC
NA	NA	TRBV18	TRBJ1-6	CASSQSGVDSPLHF	TGTGCCAGCTCACAATCCGGGGTAGATTCACCCCTCCACTTT
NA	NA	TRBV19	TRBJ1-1	CASKGTRVYITEAFF	TGTGCCAGTAAGGGGACAAGGGTGTATATTACTGAAGCTTTCTTT
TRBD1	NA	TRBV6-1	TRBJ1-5	CASQGGGPNQPQHF	TGTGCCAGTCAGGGGGGGGGCCCCAATCAGCCCCAGCATTTT
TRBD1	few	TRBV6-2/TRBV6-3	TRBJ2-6	CASSYVGGQAGANVLTF	TGTGCCAGCAGTTACGTAGGGGGCCAGGCTGGGGCCAACGTCCTGACTTTC
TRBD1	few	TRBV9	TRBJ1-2	CASSDRPGQWGYTF	TGTGCCAGCAGCGACAGACCGGGACAGTGGGGCTACACCTTC
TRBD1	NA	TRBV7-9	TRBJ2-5	CASSLATGKETQYF	TGTGCCAGCAGCTTGGCGACAGGGAAAGAGACCCAGTACTTC
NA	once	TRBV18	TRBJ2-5	CASSPTKETQYF	TGTGCCAGCTCACCGACAAAAGAGACCCAGTACTTC
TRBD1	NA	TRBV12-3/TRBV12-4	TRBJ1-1	CASSPSTGWGAEAFF	TGTGCCAGCAGTCCGTCGACAGGGTGGGGCGCTGAAGCTTTCTTT
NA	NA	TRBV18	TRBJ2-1	CASSNQKGRDYEQFF	TGTGCCAGCTCAAACCAGAAAGGGCGGGACTATGAGCAGTTCTTC
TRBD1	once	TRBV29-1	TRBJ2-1	CSVVRGLLNEQFF	TGCAGCGTTGTTAGGGGGCTCCTAAATGAGCAGTTCTTC
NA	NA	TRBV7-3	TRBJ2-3	CASSSNPRTDTQYF	TGTGCCAGCAGCTCGAACCCTCGCACAGATACGCAGTATTTT
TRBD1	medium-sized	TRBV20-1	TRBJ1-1	CSARGADREITEAFF	TGCAGTGCTAGGGGAGCTGACAGGGAGATAACTGAAGCTTTCTTT
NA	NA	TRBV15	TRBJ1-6	CATSPRVGSPLHF	TGTGCCACCAGCCCCCGGGTTGGTTCACCCCTCCACTTT